Following are 22 T cell receptor beta chains from one sample sequenced in a study of blood T cells in healthy people across ages. A second about 6 to 12 cycle PCR used barcoded and J-beta primers. A single record per CDR3 protein comes from TCRdb applying MiXCR to the 5' RACE reads. The sample carries some 1.6 million distinct CDR3 sequences, around 36% recorded once. Sequenced sample: blood. The source is a woman in her twenties or thirties in good health.

This clonotype showed up just a few times. J is TRBJ2-3 and V is TRBV29-1; perhaps TRBD1 as D (6 bases). V was trimmed by 5 bases and J by 4 bases, leaving 16 bases between them. The CDR3 runs to 14 residues. CDR1 is SQVTM and CDR2 is ANQGSEA in the germline V gene. CDR3 in DNA: TGCAGCGTTATAACAGGGATCCCCCCAGATACGCAGTATTTT. It codes for CSVITGIPPDTQYF.

The chain carries TRBV20-1 and TRBJ2-3; 10 bases line up with TRBD2. V shed 6 bases and J 4 bases; nucleotides not matched to a gene: 10. This CDR3 is built from 15 residues. Germline CDR1 is DFQATT and CDR2 is SNEGSKA (reference sequence). CDR3 sequence: CSAPLPSGGADTQYF. In nucleotides, the CDR3 is TGCAGTGCCCCTCTCCCTAGCGGGGGCGCAGATACGCAGTATTTT.

This chain joins TRBV20-1 and TRBJ2-3, with 8 bases identical to TRBD2. Germline V CDR1 and CDR2: DFQATT, SNEGSKA (reference sequence). The V and J ends lost 0 bases and 4 bases, in that order; junction bases with no gene match: 9. There are 16 residues in the CDR3. Written as DNA, the CDR3 is TGCAGTGCTAGAGATGGAGCGGGGGCCGAAGCAGATACGCAGTATTTT. It is translated as CSARDGAGAEADTQYF.

The table lists this clonotype with a few counts. The chain recombines TRBV29-1 with TRBJ1-2, with D perhaps TRBD1 (6 bases). Trimming took off 2 bases at V and 7 bases at J, with 8 bases between the two ends. This CDR3 has 11 residues. CDR1 SQVTM and CDR2 ANQGSEA come from the germline V gene. CDR3 nucleotides: TGCAGCGTTGAAAGAGGGGGTGGCTACACCTTC. Amino acid sequence: CSVERGGGYTF.

CDR3 sequence (DNA): TGCAGTGGGAAGAGACAGTTCACTGAAGCTTTCTTT. Its translation is CSGKRQFTEAFF. The chain links TRBV20-1 to TRBJ1-1; D is possibly TRBD1 (5 bases). Trimming took 7 bases from V and 4 from J, leaving 13 bases between them. This CDR3 contains 12 residues. The germline CDR1 and CDR2 sequences are DFQATT and SNEGSKA (reference sequence).

This clonotype occurred a few times. V is TRBV7-2 and J is TRBJ2-7; weak D call: TRBD2 (6 bases). CDR3 length: 14 residues. Germline V gene lookup returns CDR1 SGHTA and CDR2 FQGNSA. Trimming left V 3 bases short and J 10 bases short, with 19 bases between. The chain's CDR3 is CASSLDTAGEAQYF. CDR3 nucleotides: TGTGCCAGCAGCTTGGATACGGCTGGGGAGGCCCAGTACTTC.

The CDR3 spells CSARPGVINRFREAFF. The CDR3 DNA is TGCAGTGCTAGACCAGGGGTAATTAACAGGTTCCGTGAAGCTTTCTTT. The rearrangement uses TRBV20-1 and TRBJ1-1; perhaps TRBD1 as D (6 bases). Germline lookup yields CDR1 DFQATT and CDR2 SNEGSKA (reference sequence). The length of the CDR3 is 16 residues. Deletions cut 2 bases from V and 7 bases from J, with 23 bases between.

This chain joins TRBV6-2 or TRBV6-3 and TRBJ1-1; D gene ambiguous. V lost 11 bases to trimming and J lost 5 bases, with 18 bases between them. Per germline, CDR1 MNHEY and CDR2 SVGEGT. The length of the CDR3 is 13 residues. The DNA of the CDR3 is TGTGCCGGAAGACTTGGCCCTTTAACTGAAGCTTTCTTT. This gives the protein CAGRLGPLTEAFF.

This chain connects TRBV20-1 to TRBJ2-1, with TRBD2 identical over 12 bases. The CDR3 contains 15 residues. The germline V gene has CDR1 DFQATT and CDR2 SNEGSKA (reference sequence). V lost 4 bases, J lost 4 bases, and 5 bases stayed unmatched. The chain's CDR3 is CSATAGLAGYNEQFF. The CDR3 coding sequence is TGCAGTGCTACCGCTGGACTAGCGGGATACAATGAGCAGTTCTTC.

This clonotype was seen many times. The rearrangement uses TRBV5-1 and TRBJ1-6, with 8 positions matching TRBD1. V lost 3 bases and J lost 10; bases outside the gene matches: 6. Germline values: CDR1 SGHRS, CDR2 YFSETQ. The CDR3 consists of 14 residues. The CDR3 DNA is TGCGCCAGCAGCTCAGGGGGCCTAGAGTCACCCCTCCACTTT. Protein: CASSSGGLESPLHF.

The V call is TRBV6-1, the J call TRBJ1-1, with D unresolved. This CDR3 contains 13 residues. CDR1 and CDR2 from the germline V gene are MNHNS and SASEGT. The V and J ends lost 0 bases and 1 base respectively, with 3 bases between them. The CDR3 spells CASSEAPNTEAFF. The CDR3 DNA follows: TGTGCCAGCAGTGAAGCCCCGAACACTGAAGCTTTCTTT.

CDR3 nucleotide sequence: TGTGCCAGCAGTTTTAGGGACGGCTTCACAGATACGCAGTATTTT. Its translation is CASSFRDGFTDTQYF. J is TRBJ2-3 and V is TRBV28; D might be TRBD1 or TRBD2, each matching 5 bases. Germline V gene lookup returns CDR1 MDHEN and CDR2 SYDVKM. The V gene lost 3 bases and the J gene lost 2 bases, with 12 bases spanning the gap. The CDR3 sequence is 15 residues long.

This clonotype was counted only a few times. The chain recombines TRBV4-2 with TRBJ2-3; D assignment may be TRBD1 or TRBD2 (5 bases each). The CDR3 length is 14 residues. The V gene lost 4 bases and the J gene lost 5 bases, with 13 bases spanning the gap. Germline lookup yields CDR1 LGHNA and CDR2 YNFKEQ. In DNA form, the CDR3 reads TGTGCCAGCAGCCGCCCCGAGGGGAAAGATACGCAGTATTTT. Residues: CASSRPEGKDTQYF.

The chain links TRBV7-8 to TRBJ1-1; 7 positions agree with TRBD1. The CDR3 is 15 residues long. Germline V lookup: CDR1 SGHVS, CDR2 FQNEAQ. V lost 5 bases, J lost 2 bases, and 8 bases stayed unmatched. CDR3 loop: CASSRTRGRNTEAFF. Written as DNA, the CDR3 is TGTGCCAGCAGCCGTACGAGGGGGCGAAACACTGAAGCTTTCTTT.

This clonotype turned up a few times. The chain recombines TRBV6-2 or TRBV6-3 with TRBJ1-2; D is ambiguous. CDR3 length equals 13 residues. Trimming removed 5 bases at V and 4 bases at J, with 11 bases between. Germline V CDR1 and CDR2: MNHEY, SVGEGT. CDR3 protein: CASSPGWAYGYTF. CDR3 DNA: TGTGCCAGCAGTCCCGGGTGGGCCTATGGCTACACCTTC.

The chain employs TRBV20-1 and TRBJ1-2; TRBD1 matches at 9 bases. The CDR3 length is 15 residues. The V gene's germline CDR1 is DFQATT and CDR2 SNEGSKA (reference sequence). Trimming removed 0 bases from V and 4 bases from J; junction bases left unmatched: 6. The CDR3 DNA follows: TGCAGTGCTAGAGACGGGGACAGGGAAGGCTATGGCTACACCTTC. This sequence encodes CSARDGDREGYGYTF.

This clonotype was observed a handful of times. The chain carries TRBV4-1 and TRBJ1-5; 11 bases fit TRBD1. The CDR3 consists of 16 residues. V lost 3 bases, J lost 2 bases, and 3 bases stayed unmatched. Germline V gene sequence: CDR1 MGHRA, CDR2 YSYEKL. Written as DNA, the CDR3 is TGCGCCAGCAGCCAGGGGACAGGGGGACGCAATCAGCCCCAGCATTTT. Amino acid sequence: CASSQGTGGRNQPQHF.

The rearrangement links TRBV12-3 or TRBV12-4 to TRBJ2-5; D is unresolved. V was cut by 1 base and J by 2 bases, with 14 bases left in between. This CDR3 is 16 amino acids long. DNA of the CDR3: TGTGCCAGCAGTTTAGGCCCCACTCAACGACAAGAGACCCAGTACTTC. This sequence encodes CASSLGPTQRQETQYF.

The table lists this clonotype with a few counts. The V gene is TRBV6-1, the J gene TRBJ2-3; tentative D call: TRBD1 (5 bases). The CDR3 length is 17 residues. Trimming took off 0 bases at V and 2 bases at J, with 15 bases between the two ends. Germline assignment: CDR1 MNHNS and CDR2 SASEGT. The CDR3 DNA follows: TGTGCCAGCAGTGAAGCGAGACAGCTTCTAATCACAGATACGCAGTATTTT. Protein sequence: CASSEARQLLITDTQYF.

The chain is built from TRBV20-1 and TRBJ1-2; possibly TRBD1 for D (5 bases). The length of the CDR3 is 11 residues. The germline gives CDR1 DFQATT, CDR2 SNEGSKA (reference sequence). V was trimmed by 8 bases and J by 1 base, leaving 8 bases between them. The CDR3 coding sequence is TGCAGTAGGGGCAGTAACTATGGCTACACCTTC. This sequence encodes CSRGSNYGYTF.

This chain uses TRBV7-9 with TRBJ2-5; D is undetermined. The CDR3 has 14 residues. Germline CDR1 SEHNR, CDR2 FQNEAQ (reference sequence). V was cut by 3 bases and J by 4 bases, with 12 bases left in between. The DNA for the CDR3 is TGTGCCAGCAGCTTTGGGTCGAATCCAGAGACCCAGTACTTC. Amino acids: CASSFGSNPETQYF.

The rearrangement links TRBV10-3 to TRBJ2-5; D not resolved. The germline V and J ends were trimmed by 0 bases and 3 bases, with 8 bases remaining between them. There are 14 residues in the CDR3. Germline values: CDR1 ENHRY, CDR2 SYGVKD. CDR3 in amino acids: CAISESNSEETQYF. The CDR3, as DNA: TGTGCCATCAGTGAGTCGAACAGTGAAGAGACCCAGTACTTC.